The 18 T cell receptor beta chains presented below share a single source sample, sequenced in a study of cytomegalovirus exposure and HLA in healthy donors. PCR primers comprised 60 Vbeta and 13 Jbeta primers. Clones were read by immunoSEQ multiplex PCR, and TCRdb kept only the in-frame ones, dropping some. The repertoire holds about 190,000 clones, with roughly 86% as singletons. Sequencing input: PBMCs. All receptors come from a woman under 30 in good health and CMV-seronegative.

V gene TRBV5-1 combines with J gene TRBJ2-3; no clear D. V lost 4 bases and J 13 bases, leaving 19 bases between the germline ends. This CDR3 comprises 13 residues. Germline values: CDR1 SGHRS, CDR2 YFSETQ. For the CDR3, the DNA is TGCGCCAGCAGCCTTCCTTCGAGGAGTGAAAAGTATTTT. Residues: CASSLPSRSEKYF.

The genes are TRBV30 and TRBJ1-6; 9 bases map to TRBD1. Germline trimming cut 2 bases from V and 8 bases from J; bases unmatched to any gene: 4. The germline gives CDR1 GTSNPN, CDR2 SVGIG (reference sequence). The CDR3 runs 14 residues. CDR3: CAWSPRTGDSPLHF. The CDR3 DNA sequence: TGTGCCTGGAGTCCCAGGACAGGGGATTCACCCCTCCACTTT.

CDR3 region: CASSRQQGTYTEAFF. DNA for the CDR3: TGTGCCAGCAGCAGGCAACAGGGTACGTACACTGAAGCTTTCTTT. The V gene is TRBV11-2, the J gene TRBJ1-1; tentative D call: TRBD1 (6 bases). The germline V gene encodes CDR1 SGHAT and CDR2 FQNNGV. There are 15 residues in the CDR3. V lost 5 bases and J 3 bases, leaving 16 bases between the germline ends.

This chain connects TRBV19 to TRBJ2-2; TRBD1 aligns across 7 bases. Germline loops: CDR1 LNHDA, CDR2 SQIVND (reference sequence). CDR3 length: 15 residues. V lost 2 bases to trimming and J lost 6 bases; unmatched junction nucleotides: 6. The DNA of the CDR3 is TGTGCCAGTAGTATACGGGCCCAGGGGGCCGGGGAGCTGTTTTTT. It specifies CASSIRAQGAGELFF.

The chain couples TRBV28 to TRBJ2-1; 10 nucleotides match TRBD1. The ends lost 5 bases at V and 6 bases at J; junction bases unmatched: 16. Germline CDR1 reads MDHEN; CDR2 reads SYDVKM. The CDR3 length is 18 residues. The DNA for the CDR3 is TGTGCCAGCAGTGGATTCCCCTCGGGACAGGGGAATGTCAATGAGCAGTTCTTC. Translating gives CASSGFPSGQGNVNEQFF.

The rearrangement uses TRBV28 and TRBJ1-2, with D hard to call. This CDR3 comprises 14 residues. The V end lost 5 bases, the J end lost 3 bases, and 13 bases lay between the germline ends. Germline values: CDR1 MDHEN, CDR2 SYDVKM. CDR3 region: CASSAATSYYGYTF. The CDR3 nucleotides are TGTGCCAGCAGTGCGGCTACTTCATACTATGGCTACACCTTC.

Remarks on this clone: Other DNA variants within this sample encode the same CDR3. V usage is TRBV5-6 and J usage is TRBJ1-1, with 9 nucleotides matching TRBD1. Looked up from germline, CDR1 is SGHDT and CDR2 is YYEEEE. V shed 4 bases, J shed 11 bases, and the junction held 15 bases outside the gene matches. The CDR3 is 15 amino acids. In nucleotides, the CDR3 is TGTGCCAGCAGCCTTCGGCCTACAGGGGGCATTGAGGCTTTCTTT. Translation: CASSLRPTGGIEAFF.

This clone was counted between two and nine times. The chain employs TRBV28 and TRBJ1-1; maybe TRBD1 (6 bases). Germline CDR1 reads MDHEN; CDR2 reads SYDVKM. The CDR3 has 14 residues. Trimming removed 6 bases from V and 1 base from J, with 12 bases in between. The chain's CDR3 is CASRLSTGNTEAFF. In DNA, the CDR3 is TGTGCCAGCAGGCTGTCGACAGGGAACACTGAAGCTTTCTTT.

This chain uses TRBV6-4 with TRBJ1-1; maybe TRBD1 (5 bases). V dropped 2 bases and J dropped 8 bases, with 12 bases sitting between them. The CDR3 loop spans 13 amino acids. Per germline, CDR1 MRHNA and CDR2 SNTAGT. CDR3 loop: CASSDRAGGEAFF. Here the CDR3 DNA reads TGTGCCAGCAGTGACAGGGCCGGGGGAGAAGCTTTCTTT.

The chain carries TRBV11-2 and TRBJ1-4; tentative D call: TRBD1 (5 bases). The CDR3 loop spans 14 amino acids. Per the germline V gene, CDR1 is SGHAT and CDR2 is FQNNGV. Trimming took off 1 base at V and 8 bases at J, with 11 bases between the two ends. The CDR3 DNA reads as TGTGCCAGCAGCTTAGTCGCAGGGCGAGAAAAACTGTTTTTT. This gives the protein CASSLVAGREKLFF.

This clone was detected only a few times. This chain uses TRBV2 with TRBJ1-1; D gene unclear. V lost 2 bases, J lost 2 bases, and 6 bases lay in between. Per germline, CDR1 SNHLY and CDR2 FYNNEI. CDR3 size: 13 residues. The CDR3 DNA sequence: TGTGCCAGCAGTGAATGGAGAAACACTGAAGCTTTCTTT. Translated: CASSEWRNTEAFF. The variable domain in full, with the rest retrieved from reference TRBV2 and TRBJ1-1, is EPEVTQTPSHQVTQMGQEVILRCVPISNHLYFYWYRQILGQKVEFLVSFYNNEISEKSEIFDDQFSVERPDGSNFTLKIRSTKLEDSAMYFCASSEWRNTEAFFGQGTRLTVV.

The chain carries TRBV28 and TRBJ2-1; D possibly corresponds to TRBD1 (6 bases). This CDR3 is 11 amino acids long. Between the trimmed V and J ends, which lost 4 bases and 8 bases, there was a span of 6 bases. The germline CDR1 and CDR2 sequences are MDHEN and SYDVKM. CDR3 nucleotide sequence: TGTGCCAGCAGTTACAGGGATGAGCAGTTCTTC. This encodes CASSYRDEQFF.

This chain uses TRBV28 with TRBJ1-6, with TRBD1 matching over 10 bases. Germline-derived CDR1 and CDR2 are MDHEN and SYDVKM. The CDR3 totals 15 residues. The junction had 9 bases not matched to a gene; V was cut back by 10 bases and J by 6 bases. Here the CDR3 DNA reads TGTGCCACCAGGACAGGGGGTCTGCGTAATTCACCCCTCCACTTT. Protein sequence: CATRTGGLRNSPLHF.

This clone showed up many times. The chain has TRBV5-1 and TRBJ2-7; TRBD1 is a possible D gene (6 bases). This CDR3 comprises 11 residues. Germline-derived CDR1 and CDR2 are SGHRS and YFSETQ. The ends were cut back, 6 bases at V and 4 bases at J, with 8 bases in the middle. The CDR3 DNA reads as TGCGCCAGCAAGGGGGAGTACGAGCAGTACTTC. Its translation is CASKGEYEQYF.

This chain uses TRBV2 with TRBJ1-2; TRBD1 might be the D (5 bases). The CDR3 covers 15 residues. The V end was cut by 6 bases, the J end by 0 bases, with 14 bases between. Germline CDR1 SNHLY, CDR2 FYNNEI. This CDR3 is CASRTGTEANYGYTF. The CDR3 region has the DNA TGTGCCAGCAGGACCGGGACTGAGGCTAACTATGGCTACACCTTC.

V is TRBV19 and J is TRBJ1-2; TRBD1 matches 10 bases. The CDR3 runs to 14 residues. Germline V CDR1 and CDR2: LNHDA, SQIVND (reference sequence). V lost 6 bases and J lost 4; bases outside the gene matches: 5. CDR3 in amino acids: CASSKDRGVYGYTF. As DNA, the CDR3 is TGTGCCAGTAGCAAGGACAGGGGGGTCTATGGCTACACCTTC.

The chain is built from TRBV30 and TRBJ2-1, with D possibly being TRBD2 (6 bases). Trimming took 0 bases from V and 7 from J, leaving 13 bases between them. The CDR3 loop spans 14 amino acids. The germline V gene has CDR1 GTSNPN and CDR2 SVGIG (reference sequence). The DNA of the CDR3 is TGTGCCTGGAGTGTGGGGGGACTTTTAAATGAGCAGTTCTTC. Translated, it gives CAWSVGGLLNEQFF.

CDR3: CASSLGPDRTQKLFF. For the CDR3, the DNA is TGTGCCAGCAGCTTGGGGCCTGACAGGACACAAAAACTGTTTTTT. The chain has TRBV7-6 and TRBJ1-4; tentative D call: TRBD1 (6 bases). CDR3 length: 15 residues. Trimming took off 3 bases at V and 9 bases at J, with 17 bases between the two ends. Germline-derived CDR1 and CDR2 are SGHVS and FNYEAQ.